This T cell receptor beta chain was captured in a study of shared clonotypes between healthy human individuals. General study results and limits: Few donors limited the genetic and exposure-history diversity represented.

Note on this clone: The antigen remains undetermined.

Every subset had its genomic DNA shared out evenly among several immunoSEQ plates. Original data processing: Filtering differed for immunoSEQ, which gave only junction sequences without quality scores. Using immunoSEQ multiplex PCR, the repertoire was profiled, and TCRdb retains in-frame clones only, with some absent. V and J calls and clone size are given by that table; D and trimming were obtained from the DNA. This sample has 2 million to 2.5 million clones, with more than 90% found just once. The CD4+ fraction was divided into a CD45RA+ naive subset and a CD45RA-negative memory subset. This clonotype was sampled from a man younger than 35 in good health. Sequencing was done on a sample of naive CD4+ T cells sorted from blood. Subset here: CD45RA+ positively selected.

The CDR3 protein is CASFTDTQYF. CDR3 sequence (DNA): TGTGCCAGCTTCACAGATACGCAGTATTTT. The chain joins TRBV9 to TRBJ2-3, with D hard to call. Germline CDR1 reads SGDLS; CDR2 reads YYNGEE. CDR3 length equals 10 residues. The ends were cut back, 7 bases at V and 2 bases at J, with 2 bases in the middle.